The 9 T cell receptor beta chains in this list originate from one sample, sequenced in a study of cytotoxic CD8 clonotypes in ibrutinib-treated CLL. Sequencing used immunoSEQ multiplex PCR; TCRdb keeps in-frame clones, though not all of them. The sample comprises under 200,000 clones, less than 85% of which are singletons, and less than 6% rests with the top ten. Sequences were derived from PBMCs, sampled after 24 months of ibrutinib treatment. These receptor sequences come from a human donor with chronic lymphocytic leukemia.

To note about this clone: The sample contains more than one DNA sequence encoding this CDR3. The CDR3 loop reads CASTGYNEQFF. The CDR3 nucleotides are TGTGCCAGCACGGGCTACAATGAGCAGTTCTTC. The rearrangement links TRBV27 to TRBJ2-1, with D unresolved. Germline V gene lookup returns CDR1 MNHEY and CDR2 SMNVEV (reference sequence). The CDR3 contains 11 residues. Trimming left V 7 bases short and J 3 bases short, with 4 bases between.

In its sample, this clone was seen once. The V call is TRBV7-3, the J call TRBJ2-7; D is possibly TRBD2 (7 bases). CDR3 size: 14 residues. The germline V gene encodes CDR1 SGHTA and CDR2 FQGTGA. Trimming pared 4 bases from V and 6 bases from J, leaving 16 bases between. The CDR3 reads CASSSGEGLAEQYF. In DNA, the CDR3 is TGTGCCAGCAGCTCAGGGGAGGGCCTTGCCGAGCAGTACTTC.

The chain employs TRBV7-2 and TRBJ1-1; the D gene is possibly TRBD1 (6 bases). The CDR3 is made up of 15 amino acids. With 5 bases removed from V and 2 bases from J, the gap between germline ends came to 15 bases. From germline, CDR1 is SGHTA and CDR2 FQGNSA. The CDR3 region has the DNA TGTGCCAGCAGCCCAATGGGGGCGGGAAACACTGAAGCTTTCTTT. Residues: CASSPMGAGNTEAFF.

The chain combines TRBV18 with TRBJ2-7, with D possibly TRBD2 on 5 matching bases. V was pared by 2 bases and J by 12 bases, with 17 bases between. The CDR3 sequence is 13 residues long. Per germline, CDR1 KGHSH and CDR2 LQKENI. CDR3 amino acids: CASSPMRELGSYF. CDR3 nucleotide sequence: TGTGCCAGCTCACCAATGAGGGAGCTAGGCTCGTACTTC.

The chain has TRBV5-1 and TRBJ1-3; the D is unclear. Trimming took 2 bases from V and 0 from J, leaving 12 bases between them. CDR3 size: 16 residues. Germline V gene sequence: CDR1 SGHRS, CDR2 YFSETQ. The CDR3 coding sequence is TGCGCCAGCAGCTTTGGACCCCCGAGCTCTGGAAACACCATATATTTT. Its translation: CASSFGPPSSGNTIYF.

The rearrangement links TRBV6-5 to TRBJ1-1; D is unresolved. Germline V gene sequence: CDR1 MNHEY, CDR2 SVGAGI. V was cut by 9 bases and J by 5 bases, with 16 bases left in between. This CDR3 is built from 13 residues. The CDR3 loop is CARKDHGNTEAFF. CDR3 coding DNA: TGTGCCAGGAAGGACCACGGAAATACTGAAGCTTTCTTT.

This chain connects TRBV5-4 to TRBJ2-2, with D maybe TRBD1 (5 bases). Trimming stripped 0 bases from V and 6 bases from J, with 18 bases between. CDR1 is SGHNT, CDR2 YYREEE, per germline (reference sequence). The CDR3 extends over 17 amino acids. The CDR3 sequence: CASSLAMGLTISGELFF. DNA of the CDR3: TGTGCCAGCAGCTTGGCCATGGGGCTTACTATCTCCGGGGAGCTGTTTTTT.

This clone was recorded only once. This rearrangement joins TRBV5-8 to TRBJ2-2; 11 nucleotides line up with TRBD2. Trimming cost V 4 bases and J 7 bases; bases outside gene matches: 12. The CDR3 spans 17 residues. The germline gives CDR1 SGHTS, CDR2 YDEGEE. The CDR3 reads CASSVDPSGRTNGELFF. As DNA, the CDR3 is TGTGCCAGCAGCGTTGATCCTAGCGGGAGGACGAACGGGGAGCTGTTTTTT.

This clone showed up just a few times. This chain connects TRBV19 to TRBJ1-6, with D hard to call. Trimming removed 6 bases from V and 9 bases from J, with 15 bases in between. The CDR3 totals 14 residues. CDR1 LNHDA and CDR2 SQIVND come from the germline V gene (reference sequence). Here the CDR3 DNA reads TGTGCCAGTAGACGCGGGCAGGAAGGTTCACCCCTCCACTTT. Encoded protein: CASRRGQEGSPLHF.